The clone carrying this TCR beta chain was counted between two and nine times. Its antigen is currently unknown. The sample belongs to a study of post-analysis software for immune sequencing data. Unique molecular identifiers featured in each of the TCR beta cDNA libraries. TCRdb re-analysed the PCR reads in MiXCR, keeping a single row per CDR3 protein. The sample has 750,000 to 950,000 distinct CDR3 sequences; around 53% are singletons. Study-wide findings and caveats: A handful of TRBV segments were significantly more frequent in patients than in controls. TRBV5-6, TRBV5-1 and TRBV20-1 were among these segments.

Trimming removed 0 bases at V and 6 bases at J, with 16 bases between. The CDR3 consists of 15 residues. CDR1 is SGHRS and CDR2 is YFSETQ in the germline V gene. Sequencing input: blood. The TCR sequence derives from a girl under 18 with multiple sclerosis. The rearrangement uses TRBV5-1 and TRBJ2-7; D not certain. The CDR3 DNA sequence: TGCGCCAGCAGCTTGGCCGCTGAACGGGTCCGCGAGCAGTACTTC. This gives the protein CASSLAAERVREQYF.